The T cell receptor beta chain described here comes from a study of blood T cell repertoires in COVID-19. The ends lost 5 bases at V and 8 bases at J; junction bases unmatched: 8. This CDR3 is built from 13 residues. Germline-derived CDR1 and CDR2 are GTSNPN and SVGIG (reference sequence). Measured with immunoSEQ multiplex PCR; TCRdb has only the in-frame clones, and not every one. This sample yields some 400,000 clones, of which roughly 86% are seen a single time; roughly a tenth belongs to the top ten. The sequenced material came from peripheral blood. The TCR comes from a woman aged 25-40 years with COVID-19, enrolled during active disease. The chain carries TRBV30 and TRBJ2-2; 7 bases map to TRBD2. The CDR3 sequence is CAWARLARGELFF. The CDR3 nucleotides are TGTGCCTGGGCGAGACTAGCACGTGGGGAGCTGTTTTTT.